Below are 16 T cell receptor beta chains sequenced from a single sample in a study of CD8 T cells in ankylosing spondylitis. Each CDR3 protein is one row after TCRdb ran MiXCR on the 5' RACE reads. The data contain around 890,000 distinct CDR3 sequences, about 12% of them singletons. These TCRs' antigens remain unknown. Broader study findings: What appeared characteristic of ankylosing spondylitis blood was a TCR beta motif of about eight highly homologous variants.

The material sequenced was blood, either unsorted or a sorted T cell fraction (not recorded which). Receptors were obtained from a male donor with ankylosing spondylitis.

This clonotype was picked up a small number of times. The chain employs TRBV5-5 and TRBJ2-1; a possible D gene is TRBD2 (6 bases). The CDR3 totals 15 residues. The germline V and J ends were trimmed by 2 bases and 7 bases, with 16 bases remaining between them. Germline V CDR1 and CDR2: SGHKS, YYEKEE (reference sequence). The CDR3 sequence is CASSFFPPRGNEQFF. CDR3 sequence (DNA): TGTGCCAGCAGCTTTTTTCCTCCTCGGGGGAATGAGCAGTTCTTC. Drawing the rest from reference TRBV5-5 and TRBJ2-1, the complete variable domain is DAGVTQSPTHLIKTRGQQVTLRCSPISGHKSVSWYQQVLGQGPQFIFQYYEKEERGRGNFPDRFSARQFPNYSSELNVNALLLGDSALYLCASSFFPPRGNEQFFGPGTRLTVL.

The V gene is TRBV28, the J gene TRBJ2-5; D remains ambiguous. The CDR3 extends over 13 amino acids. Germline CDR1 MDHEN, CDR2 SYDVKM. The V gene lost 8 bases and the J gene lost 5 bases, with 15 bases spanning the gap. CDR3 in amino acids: CASFGRLLETQYF. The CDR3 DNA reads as TGTGCCAGCTTCGGACGCCTCCTGGAGACCCAGTACTTC.

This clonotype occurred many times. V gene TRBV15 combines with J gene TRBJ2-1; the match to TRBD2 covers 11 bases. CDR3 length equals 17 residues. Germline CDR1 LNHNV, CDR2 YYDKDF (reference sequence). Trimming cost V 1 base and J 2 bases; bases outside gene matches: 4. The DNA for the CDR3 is TGTGCCACCAGCAGAGCGGAACTAGCGGGAGCCTACAATGAGCAGTTCTTC. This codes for CATSRAELAGAYNEQFF.

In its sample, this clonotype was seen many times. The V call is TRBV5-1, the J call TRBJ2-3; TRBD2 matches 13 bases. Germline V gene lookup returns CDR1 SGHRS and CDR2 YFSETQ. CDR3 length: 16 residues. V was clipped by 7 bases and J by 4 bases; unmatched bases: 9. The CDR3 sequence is CASASAGTSGADTQYF. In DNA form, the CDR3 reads TGCGCCAGCGCTTCTGCCGGGACTAGCGGGGCAGATACGCAGTATTTT.

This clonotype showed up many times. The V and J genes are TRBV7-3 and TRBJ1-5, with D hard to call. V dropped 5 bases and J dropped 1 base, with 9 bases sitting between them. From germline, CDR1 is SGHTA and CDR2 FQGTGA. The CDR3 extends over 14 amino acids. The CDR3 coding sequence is TGTGCCAGCAGCGTGCGGGGAAGCAATCAGCCCCAGCATTTT. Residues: CASSVRGSNQPQHF. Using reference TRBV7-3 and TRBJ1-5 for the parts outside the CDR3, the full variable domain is GAGVSQTPSNKVTEKGKYVELRCDPISGHTALYWYRQSLGQGPEFLIYFQGTGAADDSGLPNDRFFAVRPEGSVSTLKIQRTERGDSAVYLCASSVRGSNQPQHFGDGTRLSIL.

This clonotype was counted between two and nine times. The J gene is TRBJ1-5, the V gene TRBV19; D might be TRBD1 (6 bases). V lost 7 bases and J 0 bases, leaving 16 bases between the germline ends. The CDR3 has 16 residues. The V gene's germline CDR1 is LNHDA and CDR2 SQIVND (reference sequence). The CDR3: CASIQGSGYSNQPQHF. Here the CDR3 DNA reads TGTGCCAGTATCCAGGGGTCCGGTTATAGCAATCAGCCCCAGCATTTT.

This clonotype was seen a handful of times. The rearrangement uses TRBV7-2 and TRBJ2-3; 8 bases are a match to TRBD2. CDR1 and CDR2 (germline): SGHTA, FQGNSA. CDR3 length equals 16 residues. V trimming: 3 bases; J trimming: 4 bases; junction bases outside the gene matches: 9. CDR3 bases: TGTGCCAGCAGCTTTCTAGGAGCGGGAGTATCAGATACGCAGTATTTT. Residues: CASSFLGAGVSDTQYF.

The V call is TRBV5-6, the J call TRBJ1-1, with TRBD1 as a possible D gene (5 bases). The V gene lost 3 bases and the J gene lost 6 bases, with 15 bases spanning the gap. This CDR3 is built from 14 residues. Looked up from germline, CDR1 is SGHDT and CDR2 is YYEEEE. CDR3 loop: CASSWEGLGAEAFF. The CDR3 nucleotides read TGTGCCAGCAGCTGGGAGGGGCTTGGGGCTGAAGCTTTCTTT.

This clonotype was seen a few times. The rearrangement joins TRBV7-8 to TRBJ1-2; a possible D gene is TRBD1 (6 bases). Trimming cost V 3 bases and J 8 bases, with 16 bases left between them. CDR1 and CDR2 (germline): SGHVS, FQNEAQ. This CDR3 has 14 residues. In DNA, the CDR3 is TGTGCCAGCAGCTTCGGACAGACTCCAAGGGGCTACACCTTC. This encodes CASSFGQTPRGYTF.

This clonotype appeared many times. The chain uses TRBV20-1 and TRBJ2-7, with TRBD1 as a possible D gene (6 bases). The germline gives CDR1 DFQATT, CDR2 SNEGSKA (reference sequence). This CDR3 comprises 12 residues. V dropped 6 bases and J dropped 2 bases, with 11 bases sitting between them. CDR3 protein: CSALTGAYEQYF. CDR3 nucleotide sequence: TGCAGTGCGTTGACAGGCGCCTACGAGCAGTACTTC.

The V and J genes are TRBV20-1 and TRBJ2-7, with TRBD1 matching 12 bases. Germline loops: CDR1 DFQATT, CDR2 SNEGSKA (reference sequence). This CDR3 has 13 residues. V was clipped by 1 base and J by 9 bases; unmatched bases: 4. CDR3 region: CSARGGTGGGQYF. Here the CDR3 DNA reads TGCAGTGCTAGAGGCGGGACAGGGGGCGGGCAGTACTTC.

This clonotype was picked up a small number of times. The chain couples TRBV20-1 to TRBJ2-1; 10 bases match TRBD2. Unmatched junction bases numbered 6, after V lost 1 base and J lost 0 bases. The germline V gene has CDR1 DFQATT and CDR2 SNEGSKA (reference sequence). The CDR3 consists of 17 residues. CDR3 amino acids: CSARGGAGGSSYNEQFF. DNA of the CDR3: TGCAGTGCTAGAGGGGGAGCGGGGGGGAGCTCCTACAATGAGCAGTTCTTC.

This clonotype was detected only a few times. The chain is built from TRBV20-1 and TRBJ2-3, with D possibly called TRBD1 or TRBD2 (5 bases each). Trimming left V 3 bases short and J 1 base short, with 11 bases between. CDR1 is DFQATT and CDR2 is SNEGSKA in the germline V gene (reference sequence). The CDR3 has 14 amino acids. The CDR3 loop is CSARGPLGTDTQYF. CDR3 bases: TGCAGTGCTAGGGGACCGTTAGGCACAGATACGCAGTATTTT.

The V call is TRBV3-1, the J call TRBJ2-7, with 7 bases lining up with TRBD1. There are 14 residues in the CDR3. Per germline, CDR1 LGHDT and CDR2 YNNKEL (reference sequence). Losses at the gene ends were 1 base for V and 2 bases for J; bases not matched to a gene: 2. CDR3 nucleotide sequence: TGTGCCAGCAGCCAAGGGGACAGACCCTACGAGCAGTACTTC. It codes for CASSQGDRPYEQYF.

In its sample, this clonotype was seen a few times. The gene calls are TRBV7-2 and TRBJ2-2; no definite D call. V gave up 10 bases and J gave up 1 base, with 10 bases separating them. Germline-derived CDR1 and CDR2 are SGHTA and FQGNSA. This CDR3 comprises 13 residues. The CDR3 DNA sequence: TGTGCCACCAACCTGGTGAACACCGGGGAGCTGTTTTTT. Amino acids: CATNLVNTGELFF. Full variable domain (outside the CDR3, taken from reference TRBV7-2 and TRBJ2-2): GAGVSQSPSNKVTEKGKDVELRCDPISGHTALYWYRQSLGQGLEFLIYFQGNSAPDKSGLPSDRFSAERTGGSVSTLTIQRTQQEDSAVYLCATNLVNTGELFFGEGSRLTVL.

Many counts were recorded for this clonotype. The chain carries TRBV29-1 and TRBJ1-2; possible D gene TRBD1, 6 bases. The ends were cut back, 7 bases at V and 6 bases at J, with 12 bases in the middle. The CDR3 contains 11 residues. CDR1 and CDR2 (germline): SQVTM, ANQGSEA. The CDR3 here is CSGTQGHGYTF. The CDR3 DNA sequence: TGCAGCGGAACACAGGGACATGGCTACACCTTC.